This is a list of T cell receptor beta chains from one sample in a study of CD8 T cells in cerebrospinal fluid in Alzheimer's disease. For each CDR3 protein, TCRdb gives one entry from its re-call of the 10x single-cell sequencing reads, without DNA. The sample has more than 1,100 distinct CDR3 sequences. Sequencing input: cerebrospinal fluid. The source is a human donor with mild cognitive impairment. CDR3s include the opening cysteine and the closing phenylalanine or tryptophan. A row's size may be missing; if present it is once, few, many or a size class.

CAISDSTSGSKNIQYF | TRBJ2-4 | TRBV10-3 | -
CASARPGGETQYF | TRBJ2-5 | TRBV5-1 | medium-sized
CASSLYAAVGAGNTIYF | TRBJ1-3 | TRBV7-2 | large
CASSSIATTRYNSPLHF | TRBJ1-6 | TRBV7-9 | medium-sized
CASSSTGHTTNEQFF | TRBJ2-1 | TRBV9 | medium-sized
CASSPHGQGFRGRGFF | TRBJ2-1 | TRBV12-3/TRBV12-4 | medium-sized
CASSSRTSGTKNEQFF | TRBJ2-1 | TRBV9 | -
CASSLGSFKGNSGNTIYF | TRBJ1-3 | TRBV28 | large
CASSLVQGVEPQHF | TRBJ1-5 | TRBV5-1 | large
CASSQQTGTYEQYF | TRBJ2-7 | TRBV7-6 | medium-sized
CASSVEGTSTGELFF | TRBJ2-2 | TRBV9 | medium-sized
CATRRGGTDTQYF | TRBJ2-3 | TRBV15 | medium-sized
CASSLDGGPKNIQYF | TRBJ2-4 | TRBV5-4 | medium-sized
CASSPDRVTDTQYF | TRBJ2-3 | TRBV12-3/TRBV12-4 | -